This is a list of T cell receptor beta chains from one sample in a study of T cell repertoires in cytomegalovirus infection. MiXCR, applied by TCRdb to the reads, yields one record per CDR3 protein. This sample has about 160,000 distinct CDR3 sequences, with approximately 17% found just once. Sample: CD8+ T cells from PBMCs. Source of these receptors: a human donor in good health (CMV status not recorded). Some clones in this sample may be carry-over from other donors' samples. Each CDR3 is given with its conserved first and last residue. D genes are given only for firm matches. Clone size is stated in some rows and not others, as once, few, many or a class when expanded.

clone_size j_call v_call d_call cdr3_aa cdr3_nt
few TRBJ1-3 TRBV12-3/TRBV12-4 TRBD1 CASSLTGAGNTIYF TGTGCCAGCAGTCTGACAGGGGCCGGAAACACCATATATTTT
few TRBJ2-1 TRBV7-6 NA CASSLRGGAPSYNEQFF TGTGCCAGCAGCTTACGAGGTGGGGCACCTTCCTACAATGAGCAGTTCTTC
few TRBJ1-3 TRBV7-9 NA CASTQLSSGNTIYF TGTGCCAGCACCCAGTTGAGCTCTGGAAACACCATATATTTT
NA TRBJ2-1 TRBV4-1 NA CASSQAGEGNEQFF TGCGCCAGCAGCCAAGCTGGGGAAGGTAATGAGCAGTTCTTC
few TRBJ2-2 TRBV7-6 TRBD1 CASSPGTGKNTGELFF TGTGCCAGCAGCCCCGGGACAGGGAAGAACACCGGGGAGCTGTTTTTT
few TRBJ2-1 TRBV7-9 NA CASSFGHQGGNEQFF TGTGCCAGCAGCTTTGGACACCAAGGGGGCAATGAGCAGTTCTTC
NA TRBJ2-1 TRBV6-1 TRBD2 CASSASGNEQFF TGTGCCAGCAGTGCTAGCGGGAATGAGCAGTTCTTC
NA TRBJ2-7 TRBV25-1 TRBD2 CASSGWTSVSYEQYF TGTGCCAGCAGTGGGTGGACTAGCGTAAGCTACGAGCAGTACTTC
NA TRBJ2-1 TRBV7-3 NA CASSLLRGTGSEVYNEQFF TGTGCCAGCAGCTTGTTGAGGGGTACCGGGAGTGAGGTGTACAATGAGCAGTTCTTC
NA TRBJ1-5 TRBV5-6 TRBD1 CASSPRGSQGAHQPQHF TGTGCCAGCAGCCCTCGCGGGTCCCAGGGGGCGCACCAGCCCCAGCATTTT
NA TRBJ1-2 TRBV7-2 TRBD1 CASRTGQGAYYGYTF TGTGCCAGCAGGACGGGACAGGGGGCGTACTATGGCTACACCTTC
NA TRBJ2-1 TRBV7-6 TRBD1 CASSPTGTGSSYNEQFF TGTGCCAGCAGCCCGACGGGGACAGGGAGCTCCTACAATGAGCAGTTCTTC